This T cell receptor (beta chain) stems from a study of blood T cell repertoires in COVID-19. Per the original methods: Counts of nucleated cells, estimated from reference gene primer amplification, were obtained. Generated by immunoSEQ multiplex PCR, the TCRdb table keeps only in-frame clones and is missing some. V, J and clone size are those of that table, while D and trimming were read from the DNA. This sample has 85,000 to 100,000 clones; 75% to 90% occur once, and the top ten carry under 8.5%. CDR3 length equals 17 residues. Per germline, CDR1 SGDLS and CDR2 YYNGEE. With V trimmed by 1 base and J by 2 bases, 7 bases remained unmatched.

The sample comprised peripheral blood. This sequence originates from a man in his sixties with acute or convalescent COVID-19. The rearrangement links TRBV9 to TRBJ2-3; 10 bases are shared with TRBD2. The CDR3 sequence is CASSVPSSGGATDTQYF. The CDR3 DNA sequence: TGTGCCAGCAGCGTACCCTCCAGCGGGGGGGCCACAGATACGCAGTATTTT.